The 23 T cell receptor beta chains reported below all come from one sample, sequenced in a study of cytomegalovirus exposure and HLA in healthy donors. The PCR ran on 60 Vbeta and 13 Jbeta primers. Produced via immunoSEQ multiplex PCR; TCRdb's table is partial and in-frame only. Of roughly 71,000 clones in the sample, around 70% were seen once. The sequenced material came from PBMCs. The receptors originated from a man aged 40-49 years in good health and CMV-seropositive.

The chain joins TRBV30 to TRBJ2-5; 9 bases match TRBD2. The end of the DNA aligns better with TRBJ2-7, so the J call may be wrong. Looked up from germline, CDR1 is GTSNPN and CDR2 is SVGIG (reference sequence). The CDR3 extends over 16 amino acids. The DNA for the CDR3 is TGTGCCTGGAGTGTAACCGGCGGGGGGGCCGCCTACGAGCAGTACTTC. This gives the protein CAWSVTGGGAAYEQYF.

This rearrangement joins TRBV19 to TRBJ1-4, with D tentatively TRBD1 (5 bases). The length of the CDR3 is 18 residues. Germline loops: CDR1 LNHDA, CDR2 SQIVND (reference sequence). V lost 2 bases to trimming and J lost 0 bases, with 16 bases between them. The CDR3 DNA follows: TGTGCCAGTAGTATAAGAACGCAGGGTTCGGCAACTAATGAAAAACTGTTTTTT. Amino acid sequence: CASSIRTQGSATNEKLFF.

J is TRBJ2-1 and V is TRBV2; TRBD2 matches 8 bases. The CDR3 has 17 amino acids. V gave up 4 bases and J gave up 2 bases; unmatched junction bases: 10. Germline-derived CDR1 and CDR2 are SNHLY and FYNNEI. CDR3 loop: CASSVRIGGVTYNEQFF. The CDR3 DNA is TGTGCCAGCAGTGTAAGAATCGGGGGGGTCACCTACAATGAGCAGTTCTTC.

The V call is TRBV5-4, the J call TRBJ2-3; a weak D match, TRBD2 (6 bases). The germline CDR1 and CDR2 sequences are SGHNT and YYREEE (reference sequence). The CDR3 contains 15 residues. V lost 0 bases, J lost 5 bases, and 13 bases lay in between. The CDR3 loop reads CASSLGGLPGDTQYF. CDR3 sequence (DNA): TGTGCCAGCAGCTTGGGGGGACTTCCCGGAGATACGCAGTATTTT.

The V and J genes are TRBV4-1 and TRBJ2-7, with D possibly being TRBD2 (5 bases). V lost 0 bases and J lost 3, with 15 bases in between. The CDR3 runs 16 residues. Germline-derived CDR1 and CDR2 are MGHRA and YSYEKL. DNA of the CDR3: TGCGCCAGCAGCCAAGAGGGCCTGACACGGGGCTACGAGCAGTACTTC. Translating gives CASSQEGLTRGYEQYF.

V gene TRBV4-1 combines with J gene TRBJ2-5; maybe TRBD2 (6 bases). Germline CDR1 and CDR2: MGHRA and YSYEKL. Trimming pared 4 bases from V and 5 bases from J, leaving 23 bases between. The CDR3 sequence is 17 residues long. The CDR3 loop is CASSRNRDSKPRETQYF. CDR3 nucleotides: TGCGCCAGCAGCCGCAACCGGGACTCCAAGCCTCGGGAGACCCAGTACTTC.

The J gene is TRBJ1-5, the V gene TRBV19; D may be TRBD1 (6 bases). Germline CDR1 is LNHDA and CDR2 is SQIVND (reference sequence). The CDR3 runs 13 residues. V was pared by 7 bases and J by 3 bases, with 10 bases between. The CDR3 sequence: CASTTGSNQPQHF. The CDR3 coding sequence is TGTGCCAGTACAACAGGGTCCAATCAGCCCCAGCATTTT. Looking up the rest from reference TRBV19 and TRBJ1-5 gives the full variable domain: DGGITQSPKYLFRKEGQNVTLSCEQNLNHDAMYWYRQDPGQGLRLIYYSQIVNDFQKGDIAEGYSVSREKKESFPLTVTSAQKNPTAFYLCASTTGSNQPQHFGDGTRLSIL.

The V gene is TRBV5-1, the J gene TRBJ2-7; D is perhaps TRBD1 (5 bases). CDR3 size: 16 residues. CDR1 and CDR2 (germline): SGHRS, YFSETQ. Trimming cost V 1 base and J 0 bases, with 14 bases left between them. The CDR3 DNA reads TGCGCCAGCAGCTTGCTGGAAGGGGCCCTCTCCTACGAGCAGTACTTC. This encodes CASSLLEGALSYEQYF.

Only one count was recorded for this clone. The chain carries TRBV5-6 and TRBJ1-1; D remains ambiguous. There are 15 residues in the CDR3. Looked up from germline, CDR1 is SGHDT and CDR2 is YYEEEE. Trimming stripped 1 base from V and 1 base from J, with 11 bases between. The DNA of the CDR3 is TGTGCCAGCAGCTTGTTTGGGAGACCGAACACTGAAGCTTTCTTT. This sequence encodes CASSLFGRPNTEAFF.

The rearrangement uses TRBV5-6 and TRBJ2-3; perhaps TRBD2 as D (6 bases). The V gene lost 0 bases and the J gene lost 3 bases, with 11 bases spanning the gap. This CDR3 has 15 residues. Germline V gene sequence: CDR1 SGHDT, CDR2 YYEEEE. The CDR3 region is CASSLGGGFTDTQYF. CDR3 DNA sequence: TGTGCCAGCAGCTTGGGGGGAGGATTTACAGATACGCAGTATTTT. Filled out from reference TRBV5-6 and TRBJ2-3, the complete variable domain reads DAGVTQSPTHLIKTRGQQVTLRCSPKSGHDTVSWYQQALGQGPQFIFQYYEEEERQRGNFPDRFSGHQFPNYSSELNVNALLLGDSALYLCASSLGGGFTDTQYFGPGTRLTVL.

The chain joins TRBV5-5 to TRBJ1-1; tentatively, D is TRBD1 (6 bases). Per the germline V gene, CDR1 is SGHKS and CDR2 is YYEKEE (reference sequence). V shed 2 bases and J shed 0 bases, with 11 bases lying between them. This CDR3 region has 15 residues. CDR3 DNA sequence: TGTGCCAGCAGCTTCCACAGGGAATTGAACACTGAAGCTTTCTTT. Translated, it gives CASSFHRELNTEAFF. Supplemented by reference TRBV5-5 and TRBJ1-1, the full variable domain reads DAGVTQSPTHLIKTRGQQVTLRCSPISGHKSVSWYQQVLGQGPQFIFQYYEKEERGRGNFPDRFSARQFPNYSSELNVNALLLGDSALYLCASSFHRELNTEAFFGQGTRLTVV.

V is TRBV19 and J is TRBJ2-7; 8 bases are shared with TRBD2. This CDR3 is built from 13 residues. The J segment lost 1 base and the V segment lost 7 bases, leaving 3 bases of the junction unmatched. Per germline, CDR1 LNHDA and CDR2 SQIVND (reference sequence). CDR3 nucleotide sequence: TGTGCCAGTAACGAGCGGGGGTCCTACGAGCAGTACTTC. Translated: CASNERGSYEQYF.

The V call is TRBV19, the J call TRBJ1-3; D ambiguous. The CDR3 is 14 amino acids. Germline CDR1 LNHDA, CDR2 SQIVND (reference sequence). V lost 6 bases, J lost 0 bases, and 9 bases lay in between. The CDR3 sequence: CASRPGLSGNTIYF. The CDR3, as DNA: TGTGCCAGTAGACCAGGACTCTCTGGAAACACCATATATTTT.

This clone occurred a few times. This chain joins TRBV25-1 and TRBJ2-7, with TRBD1 identical over 11 bases. Germline loops: CDR1 MGHDK, CDR2 SYGVNS. After removal of 3 bases from V and 3 bases from J, the junction contained 4 bases not matched to a gene. The length of the CDR3 is 15 residues. This CDR3 is CASSEGGTGGYEQYF. CDR3 nucleotides: TGTGCCAGCAGTGAGGGGGGGACAGGGGGCTACGAGCAGTACTTC.

This rearrangement joins TRBV7-9 to TRBJ2-5; D is unclear. V was pared by 5 bases and J by 3 bases, with 7 bases between. CDR1 is SEHNR, CDR2 FQNEAQ, per germline (reference sequence). The CDR3 has 12 amino acids. The CDR3 is CASSKREETQYF. The CDR3 bases are TGTGCCAGCAGCAAGCGAGAAGAGACCCAGTACTTC.

This clone was seen a handful of times. The chain joins TRBV27 to TRBJ2-3, with TRBD1 matching over 9 bases. The CDR3 loop spans 15 amino acids. The trim removed 5 bases at V and 1 base at J, leaving 4 bases unmatched. CDR1 and CDR2 (germline): MNHEY, SMNVEV (reference sequence). The DNA of the CDR3 is TGTGCCAGCAGTCTCCGGGACAGGGGCACAGATACGCAGTATTTT. Amino acids: CASSLRDRGTDTQYF.

The genes are TRBV23-1 and TRBJ2-7; D is unresolved. TRBV23-1 is known as an ORF, though its function is uncertain. The length of the CDR3 is 12 residues. The V and J ends lost 5 bases and 9 bases respectively, with 14 bases between them. DNA of the CDR3: TGCGCCAGCAGTTCAGAACAGTCGACGCAGTACTTC. Amino acids: CASSSEQSTQYF.

The chain links TRBV5-1 to TRBJ2-5, with D perhaps TRBD2 (5 bases). The J call could be wrong; TRBJ2-7 is a better fit for the DNA end. Germline V lookup: CDR1 SGHRS, CDR2 YFSETQ. The CDR3 extends over 15 amino acids. DNA for the CDR3: TGCGCCAGCAGCTTGGCCGGAGGATCCCCCTACGAGCAGTACTTC. Residues: CASSLAGGSPYEQYF.

This chain joins TRBV6-6 and TRBJ2-2; possible D gene TRBD1, 5 bases. From germline, CDR1 is MNHNY and CDR2 SVGAGI (reference sequence). The CDR3 has 14 amino acids. The V end lost 6 bases, the J end lost 2 bases, and 10 bases lay between the germline ends. CDR3 bases: TGTGCCAGCAGCCCCCAGGGTAACACCGGGGAGCTGTTTTTT. It yields the protein CASSPQGNTGELFF.

The genes are TRBV25-1 and TRBJ1-1; maybe TRBD1 (5 bases). The CDR3 sequence is 14 residues long. Trimming pared 3 bases from V and 4 bases from J, leaving 12 bases between. The germline CDR1 and CDR2 sequences are MGHDK and SYGVNS. CDR3 bases: TGTGCCAGCAGTGAGCCAGAAAGGGGCACTGAAGCTTTCTTT. This sequence encodes CASSEPERGTEAFF.

J is TRBJ2-5 and V is TRBV5-1; 7 bases agree with TRBD2. With V trimmed by 2 bases and J by 1 base, 2 bases remained unmatched. This CDR3 has 14 residues. Looked up from germline, CDR1 is SGHRS and CDR2 is YFSETQ. In DNA, the CDR3 is TGCGCCAGCAGCTTCGGGACTATCCAAGAGACCCAGTACTTC. This gives the protein CASSFGTIQETQYF.

This chain uses TRBV9 with TRBJ2-7; tentatively, D is TRBD1 (5 bases). Germline-derived CDR1 and CDR2 are SGDLS and YYNGEE. V dropped 0 bases and J dropped 0 bases, with 10 bases sitting between them. The CDR3 is 15 residues long. CDR3: CASSVGDSLSYEQYF. The CDR3, as DNA: TGTGCCAGCAGCGTAGGCGACAGCCTCTCCTACGAGCAGTACTTC.

This clone was detected a few times. The chain links TRBV5-1 to TRBJ1-2; 8 bases are shared with TRBD1. Germline V gene lookup returns CDR1 SGHRS and CDR2 YFSETQ. The CDR3 totals 14 residues. J gave up 8 bases and V 2 bases, and 8 bases lay outside the gene matches. Here the CDR3 reads CASSFGQGRGGYTF. The CDR3 coding sequence is TGCGCCAGCAGCTTCGGACAGGGCCGTGGAGGCTACACCTTC.